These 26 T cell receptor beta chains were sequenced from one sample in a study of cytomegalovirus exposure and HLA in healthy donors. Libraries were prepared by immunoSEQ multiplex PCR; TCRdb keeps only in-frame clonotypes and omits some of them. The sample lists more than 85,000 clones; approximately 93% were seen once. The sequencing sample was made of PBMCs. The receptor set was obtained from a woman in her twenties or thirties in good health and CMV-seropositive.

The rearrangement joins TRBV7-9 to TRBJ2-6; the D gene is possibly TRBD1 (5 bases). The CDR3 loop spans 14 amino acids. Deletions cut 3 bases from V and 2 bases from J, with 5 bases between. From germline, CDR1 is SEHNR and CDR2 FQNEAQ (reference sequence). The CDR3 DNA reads TGTGCCAGCAGCTTCAGGGCTGGGGCCAACGTCCTGACTTTC. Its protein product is CASSFRAGANVLTF.

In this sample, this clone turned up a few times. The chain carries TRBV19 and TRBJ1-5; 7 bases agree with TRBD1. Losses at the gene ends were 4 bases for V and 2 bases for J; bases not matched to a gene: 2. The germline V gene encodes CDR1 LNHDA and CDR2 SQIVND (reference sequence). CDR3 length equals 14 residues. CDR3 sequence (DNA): TGTGCCAGTAGTAGACAGGGACGCAATCAGCCCCAGCATTTT. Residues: CASSRQGRNQPQHF.

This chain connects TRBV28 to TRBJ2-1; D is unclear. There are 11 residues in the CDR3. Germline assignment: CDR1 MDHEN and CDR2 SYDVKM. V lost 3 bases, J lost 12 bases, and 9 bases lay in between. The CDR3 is CASSFPGRQFF. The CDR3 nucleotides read TGTGCCAGCAGTTTCCCGGGTAGGCAGTTCTTC.

In nucleotides, the CDR3 is TGTGCCAGCAGAACAGACAGATATTACAATGAGCAGTTCTTC. It translates to CASRTDRYYNEQFF. This chain joins TRBV28 and TRBJ2-1, with a possible D match to TRBD1 (5 bases). Trimming pared 6 bases from V and 4 bases from J, leaving 13 bases between. The CDR3 is 14 amino acids. Germline V gene data show CDR1 as MDHEN and CDR2 as SYDVKM.

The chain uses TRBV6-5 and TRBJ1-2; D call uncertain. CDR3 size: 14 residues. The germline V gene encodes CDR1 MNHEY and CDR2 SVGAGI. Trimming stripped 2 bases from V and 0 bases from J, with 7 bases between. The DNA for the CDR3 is TGTGCCAGCAGTTACGGAGTCGCTAACTATGGCTACACCTTC. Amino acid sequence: CASSYGVANYGYTF.

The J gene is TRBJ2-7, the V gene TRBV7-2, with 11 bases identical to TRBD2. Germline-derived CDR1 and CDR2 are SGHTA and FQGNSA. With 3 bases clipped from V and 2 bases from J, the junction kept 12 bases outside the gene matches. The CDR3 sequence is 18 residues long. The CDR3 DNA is TGTGCCAGCAGCTTTAGGACTAGCGGGTCCAACTTCCCCTACGAGCAGTACTTC. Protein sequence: CASSFRTSGSNFPYEQYF.

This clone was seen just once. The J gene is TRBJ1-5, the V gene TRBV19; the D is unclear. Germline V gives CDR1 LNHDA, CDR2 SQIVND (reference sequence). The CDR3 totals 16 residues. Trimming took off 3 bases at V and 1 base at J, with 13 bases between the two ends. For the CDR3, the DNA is TGTGCCAGTAGTATTGGGAGGGCACTGAGCAATCAGCCCCAGCATTTT. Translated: CASSIGRALSNQPQHF.

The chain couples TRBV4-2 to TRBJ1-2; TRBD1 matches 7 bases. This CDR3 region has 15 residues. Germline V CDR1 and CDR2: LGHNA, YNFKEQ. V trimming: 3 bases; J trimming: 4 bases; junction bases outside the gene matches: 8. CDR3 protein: CASSHKGRTGYGYTF. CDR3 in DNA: TGTGCCAGCAGCCACAAGGGACGGACAGGCTATGGCTACACCTTC.

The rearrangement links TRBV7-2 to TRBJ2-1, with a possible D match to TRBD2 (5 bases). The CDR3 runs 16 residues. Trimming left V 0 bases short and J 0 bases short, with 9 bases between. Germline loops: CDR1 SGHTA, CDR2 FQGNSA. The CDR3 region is CASSLAFGSSYNEQFF. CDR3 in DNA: TGTGCCAGCAGCTTAGCTTTTGGGAGCTCCTACAATGAGCAGTTCTTC.

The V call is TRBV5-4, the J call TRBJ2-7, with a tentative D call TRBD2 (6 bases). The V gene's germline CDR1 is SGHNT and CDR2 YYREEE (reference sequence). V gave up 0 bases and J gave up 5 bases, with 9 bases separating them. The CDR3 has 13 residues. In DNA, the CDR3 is TGTGCCAGCAGCTTGGAGTCGGGGGACGAGCAGTACTTC. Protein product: CASSLESGDEQYF.

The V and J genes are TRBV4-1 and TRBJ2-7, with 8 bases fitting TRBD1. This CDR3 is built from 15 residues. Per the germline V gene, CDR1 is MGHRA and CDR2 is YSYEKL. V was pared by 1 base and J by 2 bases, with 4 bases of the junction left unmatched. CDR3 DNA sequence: TGCGCCAGCAGCCAAGGACAGGGGATTCCCTACGAGCAGTACTTC. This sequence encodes CASSQGQGIPYEQYF.

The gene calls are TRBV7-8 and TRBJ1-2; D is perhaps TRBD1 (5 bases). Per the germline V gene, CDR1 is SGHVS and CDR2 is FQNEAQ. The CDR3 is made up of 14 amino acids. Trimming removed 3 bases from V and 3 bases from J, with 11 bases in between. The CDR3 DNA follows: TGTGCCAGCAGCTTGGCAGGGCCCGACTATGGCTACACCTTC. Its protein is CASSLAGPDYGYTF.

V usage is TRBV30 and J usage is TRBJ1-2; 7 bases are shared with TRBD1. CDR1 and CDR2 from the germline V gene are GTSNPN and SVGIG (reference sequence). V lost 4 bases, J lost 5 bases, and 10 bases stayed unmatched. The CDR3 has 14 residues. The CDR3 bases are TGTGCCTGGACAGGGGGATTGTTGAGTTATGGCTACACCTTC. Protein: CAWTGGLLSYGYTF.

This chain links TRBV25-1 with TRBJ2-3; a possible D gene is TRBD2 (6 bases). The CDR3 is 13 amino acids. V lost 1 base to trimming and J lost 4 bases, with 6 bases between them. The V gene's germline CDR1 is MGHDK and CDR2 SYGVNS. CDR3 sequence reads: CASSEWGADTQYF. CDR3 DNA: TGTGCCAGCAGTGAATGGGGGGCAGATACGCAGTATTTT.

CDR3 protein: CASSLGAGGGYSNQPQHF. CDR3 DNA sequence: TGTGCCAGCAGCTTAGGGGCAGGGGGCGGATATAGCAATCAGCCCCAGCATTTT. The chain is built from TRBV11-2 and TRBJ1-5; 8 bases match TRBD1. In germline, CDR1 is SGHAT, CDR2 FQNNGV. The CDR3 is made up of 18 amino acids. V lost 1 base, J lost 0 bases, and 8 bases stayed unmatched.

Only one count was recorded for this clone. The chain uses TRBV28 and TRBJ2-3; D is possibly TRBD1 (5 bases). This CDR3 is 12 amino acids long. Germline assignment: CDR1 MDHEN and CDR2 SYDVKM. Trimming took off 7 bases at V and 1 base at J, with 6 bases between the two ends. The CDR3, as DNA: TGTGCCAGCACCAGGGGCACAGATACGCAGTATTTT. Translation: CASTRGTDTQYF.

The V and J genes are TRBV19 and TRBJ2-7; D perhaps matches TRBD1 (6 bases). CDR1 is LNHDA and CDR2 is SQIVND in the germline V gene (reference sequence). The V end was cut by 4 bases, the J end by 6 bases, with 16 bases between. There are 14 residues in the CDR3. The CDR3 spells CASSTLRGTVEQYF. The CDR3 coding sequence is TGTGCCAGTAGTACTCTCAGGGGAACGGTCGAGCAGTACTTC.

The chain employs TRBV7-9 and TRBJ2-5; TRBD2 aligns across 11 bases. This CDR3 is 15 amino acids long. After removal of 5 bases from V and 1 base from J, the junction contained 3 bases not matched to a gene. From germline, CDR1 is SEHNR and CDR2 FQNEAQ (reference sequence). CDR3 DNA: TGTGCCAGCAGCGTCGGGACTAGCGGCCAAGAGACCCAGTACTTC. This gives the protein CASSVGTSGQETQYF.

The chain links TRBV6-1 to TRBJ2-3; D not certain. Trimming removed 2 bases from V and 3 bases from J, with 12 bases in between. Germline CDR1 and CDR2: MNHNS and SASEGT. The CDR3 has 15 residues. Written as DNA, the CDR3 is TGTGCCAGCAGTGAATCCCGATCTAAAACAGATACGCAGTATTTT. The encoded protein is CASSESRSKTDTQYF.

The CDR3 is CASSQDPGQGMNTIYF. The CDR3 DNA follows: TGCGCCAGCAGCCAAGACCCGGGACAGGGAATGAACACCATATATTTT. This sequence joins TRBV4-3 and TRBJ1-3, with 9 positions matching TRBD1. The CDR3 runs to 16 residues. In germline, CDR1 is LGHNA, CDR2 YSLEER. V lost 0 bases to trimming and J lost 7 bases; unmatched junction nucleotides: 7.

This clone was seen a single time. The CDR3 loop reads CASIPQSGTPVNEQFF. CDR3 bases: TGTGCCAGCATCCCCCAGTCCGGGACTCCTGTCAATGAGCAGTTCTTC. This chain connects TRBV5-4 to TRBJ2-1, with a tentative D call TRBD2 (6 bases). This CDR3 comprises 16 residues. Germline CDR1 SGHNT, CDR2 YYREEE (reference sequence). Deletions cut 6 bases from V and 6 bases from J, with 22 bases between.

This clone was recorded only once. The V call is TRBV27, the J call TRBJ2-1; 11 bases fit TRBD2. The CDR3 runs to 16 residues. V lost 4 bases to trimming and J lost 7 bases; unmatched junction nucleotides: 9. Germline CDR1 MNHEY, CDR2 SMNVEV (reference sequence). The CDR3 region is CASSSLAGGPLNEQFF. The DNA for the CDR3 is TGTGCCAGCAGTTCTTTAGCGGGAGGGCCGCTGAATGAGCAGTTCTTC.

In DNA form, the CDR3 reads TGTGCCAGCAGTACCGGGGACAGATCCTACGAGCAGTACTTC. Protein product: CASSTGDRSYEQYF. The chain carries TRBV6-1 and TRBJ2-7; 7 nucleotides agree with TRBD1. The CDR3 consists of 14 residues. J lost 1 base, V lost 5 bases, and 5 bases had no gene match. Germline-derived CDR1 and CDR2 are MNHNS and SASEGT.

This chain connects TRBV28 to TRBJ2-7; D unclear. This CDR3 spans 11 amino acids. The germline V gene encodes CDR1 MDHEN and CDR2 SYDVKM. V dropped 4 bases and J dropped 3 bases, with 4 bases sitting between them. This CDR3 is CASSSIYEQYF. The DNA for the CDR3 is TGTGCCAGCAGTTCCATCTACGAGCAGTACTTC.

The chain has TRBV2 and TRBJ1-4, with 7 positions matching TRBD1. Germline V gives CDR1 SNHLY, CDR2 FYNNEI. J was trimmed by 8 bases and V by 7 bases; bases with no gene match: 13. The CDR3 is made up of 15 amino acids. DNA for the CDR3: TGTGCCAGCACCGATCCGACAGGGAGACGGGAAAAACTGTTTTTT. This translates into CASTDPTGRREKLFF.

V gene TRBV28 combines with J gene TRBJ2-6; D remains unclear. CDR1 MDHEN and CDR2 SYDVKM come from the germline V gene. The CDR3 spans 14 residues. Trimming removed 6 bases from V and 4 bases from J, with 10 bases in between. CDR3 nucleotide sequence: TGTGCCAGCAGCCGAGGTCGGGGGGCCAACGTCCTGACTTTC. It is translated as CASSRGRGANVLTF.